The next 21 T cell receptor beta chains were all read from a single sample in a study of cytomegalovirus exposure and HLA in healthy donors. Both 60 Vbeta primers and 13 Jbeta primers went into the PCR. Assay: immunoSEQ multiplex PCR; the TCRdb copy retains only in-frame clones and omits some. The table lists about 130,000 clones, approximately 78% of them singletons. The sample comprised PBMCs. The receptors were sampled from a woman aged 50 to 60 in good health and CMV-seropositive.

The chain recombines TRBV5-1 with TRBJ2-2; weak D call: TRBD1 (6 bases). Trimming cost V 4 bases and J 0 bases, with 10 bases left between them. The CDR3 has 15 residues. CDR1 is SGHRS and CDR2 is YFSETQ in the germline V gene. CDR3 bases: TGCGCCAGCAGCGTACAGGGAACGAACACCGGGGAGCTGTTTTTT. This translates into CASSVQGTNTGELFF.

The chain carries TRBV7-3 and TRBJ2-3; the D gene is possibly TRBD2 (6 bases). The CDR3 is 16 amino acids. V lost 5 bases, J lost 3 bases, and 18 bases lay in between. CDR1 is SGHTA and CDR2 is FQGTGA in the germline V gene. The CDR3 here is CASSPSPGRGTDTQYF. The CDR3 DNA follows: TGTGCCAGCAGCCCTTCCCCCGGTCGGGGGACAGATACGCAGTATTTT.

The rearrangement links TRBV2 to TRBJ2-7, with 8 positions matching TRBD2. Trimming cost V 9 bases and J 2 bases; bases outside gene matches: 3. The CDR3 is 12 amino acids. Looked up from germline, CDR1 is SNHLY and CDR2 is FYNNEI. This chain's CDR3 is CASTGGTYEQYF. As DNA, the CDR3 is TGTGCCAGTACGGGGGGGACCTACGAGCAGTACTTC.

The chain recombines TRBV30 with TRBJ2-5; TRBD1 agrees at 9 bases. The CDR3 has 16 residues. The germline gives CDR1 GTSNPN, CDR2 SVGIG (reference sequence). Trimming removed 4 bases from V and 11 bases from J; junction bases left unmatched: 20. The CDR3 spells CAWTPTFRTGEGEQYF. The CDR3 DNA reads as TGTGCCTGGACTCCAACCTTTCGGACAGGGGAGGGGGAGCAGTACTTC.

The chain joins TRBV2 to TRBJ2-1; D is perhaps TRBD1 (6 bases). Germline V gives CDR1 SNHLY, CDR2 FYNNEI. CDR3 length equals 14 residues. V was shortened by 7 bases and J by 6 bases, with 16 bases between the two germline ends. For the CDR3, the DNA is TGTGCCAGCACTGCAGGGGATTATGTCAATGAGCAGTTCTTC. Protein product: CASTAGDYVNEQFF.

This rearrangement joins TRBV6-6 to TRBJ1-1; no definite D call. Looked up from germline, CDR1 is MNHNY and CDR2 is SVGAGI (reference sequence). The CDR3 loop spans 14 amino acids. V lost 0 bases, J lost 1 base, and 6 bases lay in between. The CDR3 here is CASSYSAANTEAFF. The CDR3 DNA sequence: TGTGCCAGCAGTTACTCTGCGGCGAACACTGAAGCTTTCTTT.

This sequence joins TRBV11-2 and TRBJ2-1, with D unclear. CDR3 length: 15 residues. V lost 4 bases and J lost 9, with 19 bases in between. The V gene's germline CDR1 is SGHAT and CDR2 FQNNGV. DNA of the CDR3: TGTGCCAGCAGCTCCCCCTCGGCTAACGTAGCTGAGCAGTTCTTC. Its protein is CASSSPSANVAEQFF.

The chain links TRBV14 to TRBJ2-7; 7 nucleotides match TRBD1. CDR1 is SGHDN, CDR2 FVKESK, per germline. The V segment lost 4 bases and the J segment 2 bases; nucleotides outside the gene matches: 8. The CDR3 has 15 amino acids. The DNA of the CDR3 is TGTGCCAGCAGCCCCCAGACAGGGTTCACCTACGAGCAGTACTTC. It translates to CASSPQTGFTYEQYF. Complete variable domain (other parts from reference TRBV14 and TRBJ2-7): EAGVTQFPSHSVIEKGQTVTLRCDPISGHDNLYWYRRVMGKEIKFLLHFVKESKQDESGMPNNRFLAERTGGTYSTLKVQPAELEDSGVYFCASSPQTGFTYEQYFGPGTRLTVT.

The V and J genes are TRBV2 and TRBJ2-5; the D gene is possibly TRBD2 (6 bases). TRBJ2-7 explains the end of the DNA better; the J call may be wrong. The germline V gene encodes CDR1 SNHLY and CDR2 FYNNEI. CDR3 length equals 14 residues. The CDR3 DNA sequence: TGTGCCAGCAGGCGGGACGGCGGCTCCTACGAGCAGTACTTC. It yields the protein CASRRDGGSYEQYF.

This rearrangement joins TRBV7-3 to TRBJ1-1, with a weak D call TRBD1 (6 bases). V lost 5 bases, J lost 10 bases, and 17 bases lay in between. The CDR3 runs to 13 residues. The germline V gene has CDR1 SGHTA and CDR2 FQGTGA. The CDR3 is CASSPTDRTRAFF. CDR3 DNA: TGTGCCAGCAGCCCCACGGACAGAACTCGAGCTTTCTTT.

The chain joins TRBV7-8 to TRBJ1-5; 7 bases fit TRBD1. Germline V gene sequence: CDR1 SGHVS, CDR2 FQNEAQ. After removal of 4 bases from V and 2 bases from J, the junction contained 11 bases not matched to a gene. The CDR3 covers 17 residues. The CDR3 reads CASSSRGVGGGNQPQHF. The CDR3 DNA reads TGTGCCAGCAGCTCCAGGGGGGTAGGGGGTGGCAATCAGCCCCAGCATTTT. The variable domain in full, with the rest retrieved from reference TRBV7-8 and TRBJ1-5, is GAGVSQSPRYKVAKRGQDVALRCDPISGHVSLFWYQQALGQGPEFLTYFQNEAQLDKSGLPSDRFFAERPEGSVSTLKIQRTQQEDSAVYLCASSSRGVGGGNQPQHFGDGTRLSIL.

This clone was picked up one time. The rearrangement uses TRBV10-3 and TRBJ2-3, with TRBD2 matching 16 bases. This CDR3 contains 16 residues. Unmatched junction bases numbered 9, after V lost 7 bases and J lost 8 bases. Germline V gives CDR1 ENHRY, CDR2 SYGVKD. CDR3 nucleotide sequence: TGTGCCATCACTCCGGGACTAGCGGGAGGGCCAGGTACGCAGTATTTT. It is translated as CAITPGLAGGPGTQYF.

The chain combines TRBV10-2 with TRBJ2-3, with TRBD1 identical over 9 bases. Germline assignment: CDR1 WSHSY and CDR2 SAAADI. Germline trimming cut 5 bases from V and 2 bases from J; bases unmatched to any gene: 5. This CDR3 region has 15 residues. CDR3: CASSSGTGTTDTQYF. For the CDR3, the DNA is TGCGCCAGCAGTTCCGGGACAGGGACCACAGATACGCAGTATTTT.

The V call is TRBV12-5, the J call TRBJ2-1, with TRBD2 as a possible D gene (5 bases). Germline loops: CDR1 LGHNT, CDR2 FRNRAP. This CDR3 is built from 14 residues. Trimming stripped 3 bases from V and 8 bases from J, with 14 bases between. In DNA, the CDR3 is TGTGCTAGTGGTTTACAAGCGGCAGTCCATGAGCAGTTCTTC. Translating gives CASGLQAAVHEQFF.

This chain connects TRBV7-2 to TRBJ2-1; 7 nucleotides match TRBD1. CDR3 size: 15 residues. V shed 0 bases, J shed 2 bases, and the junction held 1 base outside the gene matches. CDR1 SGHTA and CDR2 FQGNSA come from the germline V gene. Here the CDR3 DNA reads TGTGCCAGCAGCTTAGCGGACAGGCCCTACAATGAGCAGTTCTTC. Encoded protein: CASSLADRPYNEQFF.

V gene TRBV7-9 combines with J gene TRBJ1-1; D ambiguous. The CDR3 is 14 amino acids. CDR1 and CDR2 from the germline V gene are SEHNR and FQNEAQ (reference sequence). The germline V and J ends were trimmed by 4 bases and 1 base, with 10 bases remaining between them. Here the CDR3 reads CASSWAGGNTEAFF. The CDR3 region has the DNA TGTGCCAGCAGCTGGGCGGGTGGGAACACTGAAGCTTTCTTT.

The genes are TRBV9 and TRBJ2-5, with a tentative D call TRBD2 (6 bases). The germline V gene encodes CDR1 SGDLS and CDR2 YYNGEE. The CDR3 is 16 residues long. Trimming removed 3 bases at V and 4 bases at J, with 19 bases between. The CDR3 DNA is TGTGCCAGCAGCGAGAGGGCGGGGACCGCAGGAGAGACCCAGTACTTC. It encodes CASSERAGTAGETQYF.

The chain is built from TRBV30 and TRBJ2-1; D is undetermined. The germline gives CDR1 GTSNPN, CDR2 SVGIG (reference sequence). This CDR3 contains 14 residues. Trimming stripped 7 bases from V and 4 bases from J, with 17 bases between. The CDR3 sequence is CALIQAMAYNEQFF. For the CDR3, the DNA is TGTGCCTTAATCCAGGCAATGGCATACAATGAGCAGTTCTTC.

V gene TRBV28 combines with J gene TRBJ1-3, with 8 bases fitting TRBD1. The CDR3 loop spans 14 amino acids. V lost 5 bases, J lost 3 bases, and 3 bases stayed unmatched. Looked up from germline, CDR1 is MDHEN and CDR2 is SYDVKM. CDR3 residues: CASSVTGVGNTIYF. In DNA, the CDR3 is TGTGCCAGCAGTGTGACAGGGGTTGGAAACACCATATATTTT.

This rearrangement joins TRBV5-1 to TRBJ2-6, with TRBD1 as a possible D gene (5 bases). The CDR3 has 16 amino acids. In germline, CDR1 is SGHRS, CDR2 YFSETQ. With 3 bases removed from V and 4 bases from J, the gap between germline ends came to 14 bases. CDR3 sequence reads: CASSSGRVSGANVLTF. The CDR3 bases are TGCGCCAGCAGCTCCGGCAGGGTCTCAGGGGCCAACGTCCTGACTTTC.

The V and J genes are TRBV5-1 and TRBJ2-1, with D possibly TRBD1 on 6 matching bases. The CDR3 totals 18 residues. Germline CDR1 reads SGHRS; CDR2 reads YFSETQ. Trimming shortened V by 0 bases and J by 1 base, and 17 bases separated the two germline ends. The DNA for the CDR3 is TGCGCCAGCAGCTTGGGGGGTCAGACAGGCCCGTCCTACAATGAGCAGTTCTTC. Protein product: CASSLGGQTGPSYNEQFF.